Sequencing of this T cell receptor (beta chain) was carried out in a study of blood T cell repertoires in COVID-19. Study context: The United States, Italy and Spain supplied acute and convalescent COVID-19 samples. From T cells, B-cell-depleted T cells, or PBMCs came the material, which was cDNA or gDNA.

Germline V gene lookup returns CDR1 SGHRS and CDR2 YFSETQ. This CDR3 has 16 residues. Trimming at V came to 4 bases and at J to 4 bases, leaving 12 bases not matched to a gene. TCRdb's table, derived via immunoSEQ multiplex PCR, lists solely in-frame clones and lacks some. The data hold 150,000 to 200,000 clones, with 81% observed a single time. During active infection, Seattle patients enrolled and were then monitored through disease. Sequencing was done on a sample of peripheral blood. The gene calls are TRBV5-1 and TRBJ2-5; 8 bases agree with TRBD1. The sequence was collected from a woman older than 75 with COVID-19, enrolled during active disease. This chain's CDR3 is CASSITARTGRETQYF. DNA for the CDR3: TGCGCCAGCAGCATTACGGCCCGGACAGGGAGAGAGACCCAGTACTTC.